Listed here are 27 T cell receptor beta chains from one sample, sequenced in a study of response to subunit inactivated influenza vaccine. Each CDR3 protein gets one entry after TCRdb re-called the RT-PCR reads with MiXCR. The sample yields approximately 700,000 distinct CDR3 sequences, approximately 14% seen once. Here the sequenced sample was PBMCs from blood, taken approximately 12 days after vaccination. The receptor source for this set is a man aged 50-60 years who received an inactivated influenza vaccine.

This clonotype has a handful of counts. The chain is built from TRBV15 and TRBJ2-2, with a weak D call TRBD2 (6 bases). Deletions cut 2 bases from V and 4 bases from J, with 11 bases between. This CDR3 comprises 15 residues. Germline assignment: CDR1 LNHNV and CDR2 YYDKDF (reference sequence). The CDR3, as DNA: TGTGCCACCAGCAGATCGGGAGTTCGCACCGGGGAGCTGTTTTTT. Protein sequence: CATSRSGVRTGELFF.

This clonotype showed up many times. V and J are TRBV10-3 and TRBJ2-3; D possibly corresponds to TRBD2 (5 bases). The CDR3 has 15 amino acids. Germline CDR1 ENHRY, CDR2 SYGVKD. The germline V and J ends were trimmed by 3 bases and 2 bases, with 12 bases remaining between them. The DNA for the CDR3 is TGTGCCATCAGTGACCTAGCTGAGGTCACAGATACGCAGTATTTT. Amino acid sequence: CAISDLAEVTDTQYF.

This clonotype was observed a few times. The V gene is TRBV5-1, the J gene TRBJ2-7, with TRBD2 as a possible D gene (5 bases). Germline-derived CDR1 and CDR2 are SGHRS and YFSETQ. V lost 7 bases, J lost 4 bases, and 18 bases lay in between. The CDR3 extends over 14 amino acids. The CDR3: CASGPTGRGYEQYF. CDR3 DNA: TGCGCCAGCGGTCCCACTGGGAGAGGATACGAGCAGTACTTC.

This chain connects TRBV29-1 to TRBJ1-2, with D possibly being TRBD1 (5 bases). Trimming removed 0 bases from V and 4 bases from J, with 9 bases in between. Germline values: CDR1 SQVTM, CDR2 ANQGSEA. The CDR3 loop spans 13 amino acids. The CDR3 loop is CSVEDTGRYGYTF. CDR3 bases: TGCAGCGTTGAAGATACAGGCCGCTATGGCTACACCTTC. The full variable domain, completed using reference TRBV29-1 and TRBJ1-2, is SAVISQKPSRDICQRGTSLTIQCQVDSQVTMMFWYRQQPGQSLTLIATANQGSEATYESGFVIDKFPISRPNLTFSTLTVSNMSPEDSSIYLCSVEDTGRYGYTFGSGTRLTVV.

This clonotype was observed a handful of times. This rearrangement joins TRBV24-1 to TRBJ2-3; the match to TRBD2 covers 9 bases. Germline lookup yields CDR1 KGHDR and CDR2 SFDVKD. Trimming at V came to 4 bases and at J to 4 bases, leaving 5 bases not matched to a gene. This CDR3 spans 15 amino acids. Written as DNA, the CDR3 is TGTGCCACCAGTGACCAGGGACTAGCCTCAGATACGCAGTATTTT. This codes for CATSDQGLASDTQYF.

This clonotype was seen only a few times. The chain carries TRBV7-9 and TRBJ2-7; 11 bases agree with TRBD1. Germline V gene data show CDR1 as SEHNR and CDR2 as FQNEAQ (reference sequence). The CDR3 spans 17 residues. V gave up 2 bases and J gave up 4 bases; unmatched junction bases: 10. CDR3 bases: TGTGCCAGCAGCTTAATGGAGGGGACAGGGGGAAGGTACGAGCAGTACTTC. It yields the protein CASSLMEGTGGRYEQYF. The full variable domain, with the rest looked up from reference TRBV7-9 and TRBJ2-7, is DTGVSQNPRHKITKRGQNVTFRCDPISEHNRLYWYRQTLGQGPEFLTYFQNEAQLEKSRLLSDRFSAERPKGSFSTLEIQRTEQGDSAMYLCASSLMEGTGGRYEQYFGPGTRLTVT.

This chain uses TRBV5-1 with TRBJ2-6, with D unclear. The germline V gene has CDR1 SGHRS and CDR2 YFSETQ. The CDR3 is made up of 16 amino acids. The V and J ends lost 2 bases and 0 bases respectively, with 9 bases between them. CDR3 sequence (DNA): TGCGCCAGCAGCTTTCACTACAGCTCTGGGGCCAACGTCCTGACTTTC. Translating gives CASSFHYSSGANVLTF.

This clonotype appeared a few times. The V call is TRBV24-1, the J call TRBJ2-7; weak D call: TRBD1 (6 bases). This CDR3 is built from 13 residues. V was cut by 4 bases and J by 5 bases, with 11 bases left in between. The germline gives CDR1 KGHDR, CDR2 SFDVKD. CDR3 amino acids: CATSDAGADEQYF. As DNA, the CDR3 is TGTGCCACCAGTGACGCAGGGGCTGACGAGCAGTACTTC.

This sequence joins TRBV11-2 and TRBJ2-7; 9 bases are shared with TRBD1. CDR3 size: 16 residues. Germline V gives CDR1 SGHAT, CDR2 FQNNGV. Unmatched junction bases numbered 9, after V lost 1 base and J lost 5 bases. CDR3 DNA: TGTGCCAGCAGCTTAGGGGGACAGGGCCCGAGGGACGAGCAGTACTTC. Encoded protein: CASSLGGQGPRDEQYF.

This clonotype was seen a few times. The CDR3 region is CATSRDASGAYEQYF. The CDR3 bases are TGTGCCACCAGCAGAGACGCTAGCGGGGCCTACGAGCAGTACTTC. The rearrangement links TRBV15 to TRBJ2-7; 9 bases are shared with TRBD2. This CDR3 is built from 15 residues. Germline V gene lookup returns CDR1 LNHNV and CDR2 YYDKDF (reference sequence). V lost 0 bases, J lost 2 bases, and 2 bases stayed unmatched.

In the case of this clonotype: A much larger clone is a single base away; this may be a read error. This rearrangement joins TRBV6-1 to TRBJ2-4; TRBD1 matches 8 bases. This CDR3 is built from 14 residues. The V gene end was trimmed by 11 bases and the J gene end by 9 bases; junction bases not matched to a gene: 15. Germline V CDR1 and CDR2: MNHNS, SASEGT. CDR3 region: CACGLGQGKGIQYF. In DNA, the CDR3 is TGTGCCTGCGGTCTTGGACAGGGAAAGGGCATTCAGTACTTC.

The rearrangement joins TRBV20-1 to TRBJ2-7, with D tentatively TRBD1 (6 bases). The germline V gene encodes CDR1 DFQATT and CDR2 SNEGSKA (reference sequence). The CDR3 has 12 amino acids. Trimming cost V 3 bases and J 3 bases, with 9 bases left between them. The CDR3 DNA follows: TGCAGTGCTAGCAGGGGCTTCTACGAGCAGTACTTC. Its protein product is CSASRGFYEQYF.

This clonotype turned up a few times. The chain is built from TRBV12-3 or TRBV12-4 and TRBJ2-5, with 7 bases lining up with TRBD1. J was trimmed by 2 bases and V by 7 bases; bases with no gene match: 10. The CDR3 extends over 15 amino acids. CDR3 nucleotide sequence: TGTGCCAGCACCCGGGACAGCTTAACACAAGAGACCCAGTACTTC. Amino acid sequence: CASTRDSLTQETQYF.

This clonotype turned up a few times. J is TRBJ2-4 and V is TRBV3-1; 8 nucleotides match TRBD1. Germline-derived CDR1 and CDR2 are LGHDT and YNNKEL (reference sequence). CDR3 length: 16 amino acids. Trimming took 2 bases from V and 3 from J; bases not matched to a gene: 6. CDR3 sequence (DNA): TGTGCCAGCAGCCAACGACAGGGGTTTGGCAAAAACATTCAGTACTTC. Protein sequence: CASSQRQGFGKNIQYF.

The V call is TRBV20-1, the J call TRBJ2-7; no clear D gene. Trimming cost V 0 bases and J 6 bases, with 9 bases left between them. The CDR3 loop spans 12 amino acids. The V gene's germline CDR1 is DFQATT and CDR2 SNEGSKA (reference sequence). The CDR3 spells CSARDPFVEQYF. CDR3 in DNA: TGCAGTGCTAGAGACCCGTTCGTCGAGCAGTACTTC.

This clonotype was counted at least ten times. CDR3 coding DNA: TGTGCCAGCAGTTACTCGAGCAGCAGCTACGAGCAGTACTTC. It translates to CASSYSSSSYEQYF. This chain uses TRBV6-5 with TRBJ2-7; no definite D call. The CDR3 is 14 residues long. The ends were cut back, 0 bases at V and 3 bases at J, with 9 bases in the middle. Looked up from germline, CDR1 is MNHEY and CDR2 is SVGAGI.

CDR3 sequence (DNA): TGTGCCAGCAGTGGCAGACAGGGCCTCTGGGCTGAGCAGTTCTTC. It specifies CASSGRQGLWAEQFF. The V gene is TRBV25-1, the J gene TRBJ2-1, with 7 bases lining up with TRBD1. V was pared by 4 bases and J by 9 bases, with 12 bases of the junction left unmatched. The CDR3 has 15 amino acids. In germline, CDR1 is MGHDK, CDR2 SYGVNS.

This clonotype was found a few times. This chain uses TRBV20-1 with TRBJ2-1, with a tentative D call TRBD2 (6 bases). The CDR3 runs 15 residues. V gave up 1 base and J gave up 6 bases, with 16 bases separating them. The germline V gene encodes CDR1 DFQATT and CDR2 SNEGSKA (reference sequence). The CDR3 reads CSARVLAGSGNEQFF. CDR3 sequence (DNA): TGCAGTGCTAGAGTACTAGCAGGCTCGGGCAATGAGCAGTTCTTC.

For this clonotype: At one of its ends the junction is not consistent with the germline gene, which may arise from a read error. The rearrangement joins TRBV6-2 or TRBV6-3 to TRBJ2-1, with 9 bases lining up with TRBD1. The CDR3 spans 13 residues. Germline assignment: CDR1 MNHEY and CDR2 SVGEGT. The CDR3 sequence is CASSYSGQGLRVF. CDR3 nucleotides: TGTGCCAGCAGTTACTCGGGACAGGGTTTAAGGGTCTTC.

This chain links TRBV10-3 with TRBJ2-7, with 10 bases aligning to TRBD2. Germline lookup yields CDR1 ENHRY and CDR2 SYGVKD. This CDR3 has 14 residues. V shed 10 bases and J 2 bases; nucleotides not matched to a gene: 8. Written as DNA, the CDR3 is TGTGCCACCAAGGGGACTAGCGTTACCTACGAGCAGTACTTC. Translating gives CATKGTSVTYEQYF.

This clonotype has just a few counts. The chain uses TRBV12-3 or TRBV12-4 and TRBJ1-1; unclear D gene. V gave up 7 bases and J gave up 1 base, with 16 bases separating them. This CDR3 has 15 amino acids. Here the CDR3 reads CASTSTTRGNTEAFF. CDR3 in DNA: TGTGCCAGCACCTCCACGACACGGGGGAACACTGAAGCTTTCTTT.

The chain is built from TRBV11-2 and TRBJ1-6; tentatively, D is TRBD1 (6 bases). This CDR3 has 17 residues. V was cut by 0 bases and J by 5 bases, with 14 bases left in between. CDR1 and CDR2 (germline): SGHAT, FQNNGV. CDR3 nucleotides: TGTGCCAGCAGCTTAGAGTCAGGGGAAACTAATAATTCACCCCTCCACTTT. Protein sequence: CASSLESGETNNSPLHF.

V and J are TRBV20-1 and TRBJ1-5; D remains unclear. CDR3 length: 15 amino acids. Germline V CDR1 and CDR2: DFQATT, SNEGSKA (reference sequence). Trimming removed 3 bases from V and 4 bases from J, with 16 bases in between. The CDR3 region has the DNA TGCAGTGCTAGGACGGGCGGGAGGGTGAATCAGCCCCAGCATTTT. It translates to CSARTGGRVNQPQHF.

The CDR3 DNA follows: TGCGCCAGCAGCTTGGCCGGAGATCCCTACGAGCAGTACTTC. Translated, it gives CASSLAGDPYEQYF. V and J are TRBV5-1 and TRBJ2-7, with D unclear. CDR1 is SGHRS and CDR2 is YFSETQ in the germline V gene. The ends were cut back, 0 bases at V and 2 bases at J, with 9 bases in the middle. The CDR3 is made up of 14 amino acids.

In this sample, this clonotype turned up many times. The rearrangement joins TRBV4-2 to TRBJ2-7; 11 nucleotides align to TRBD2. The CDR3 has 17 amino acids. Unmatched junction bases numbered 10, after V lost 0 bases and J lost 6 bases. Germline-derived CDR1 and CDR2 are LGHNA and YNFKEQ. The CDR3 reads CASSQETGTSGGFEQYF. In nucleotides, the CDR3 is TGTGCCAGCAGCCAAGAGACTGGGACTAGCGGCGGCTTCGAGCAGTACTTC.

CDR3 nucleotide sequence: TGTGCCAGCAGCATACGCCCCCCGCACGGGATAGGAGCTTTCTTT. This translates into CASSIRPPHGIGAFF. This chain links TRBV21-1 with TRBJ1-1; the table gives TRBD1 as D, unverified against the DNA. TRBV21-1 is a known pseudogene. This CDR3 contains 15 residues.

The chain couples TRBV9 to TRBJ2-1, with D maybe TRBD2 (6 bases). V lost 0 bases to trimming and J lost 8 bases, with 15 bases between them. This CDR3 comprises 15 residues. CDR1 and CDR2 from the germline V gene are SGDLS and YYNGEE. The CDR3 DNA reads as TGTGCCAGCAGCGTAGGGCTAGCGCCCCGCTATGAGCAGTTCTTC. Protein sequence: CASSVGLAPRYEQFF.